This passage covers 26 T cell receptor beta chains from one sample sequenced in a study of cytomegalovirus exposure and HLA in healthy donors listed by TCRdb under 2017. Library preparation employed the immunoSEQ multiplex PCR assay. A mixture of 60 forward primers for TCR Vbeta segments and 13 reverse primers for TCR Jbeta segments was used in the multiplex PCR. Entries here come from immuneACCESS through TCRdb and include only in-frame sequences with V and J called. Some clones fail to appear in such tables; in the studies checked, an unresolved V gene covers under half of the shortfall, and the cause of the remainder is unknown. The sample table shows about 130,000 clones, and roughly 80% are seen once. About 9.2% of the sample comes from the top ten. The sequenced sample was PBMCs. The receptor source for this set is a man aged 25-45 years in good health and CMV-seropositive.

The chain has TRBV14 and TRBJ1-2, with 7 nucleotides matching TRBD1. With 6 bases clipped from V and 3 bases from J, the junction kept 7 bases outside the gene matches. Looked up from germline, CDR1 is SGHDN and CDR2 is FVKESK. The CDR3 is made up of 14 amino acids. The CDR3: CASRRQGSDYGYTF. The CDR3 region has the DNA TGTGCCAGCAGGCGACAGGGTTCAGACTATGGCTACACCTTC.

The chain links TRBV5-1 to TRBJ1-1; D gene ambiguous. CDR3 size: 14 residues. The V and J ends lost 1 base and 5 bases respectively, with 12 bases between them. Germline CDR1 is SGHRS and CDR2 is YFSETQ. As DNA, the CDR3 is TGCGCCAGCAGCTTGAAAACCGGAGGAACTGAAGCTTTCTTT. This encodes CASSLKTGGTEAFF.

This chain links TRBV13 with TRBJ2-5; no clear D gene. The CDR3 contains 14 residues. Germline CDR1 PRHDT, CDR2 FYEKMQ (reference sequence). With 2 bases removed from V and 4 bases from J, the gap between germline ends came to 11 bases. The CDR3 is CASSLKFSGETQYF. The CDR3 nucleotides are TGTGCCAGCAGCTTAAAGTTTTCGGGAGAGACCCAGTACTTC.

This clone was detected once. In DNA, the CDR3 is TGTGCCAGCAGCTCCGGCAGGGCCAACTATGGCTACACCTTC. Translated: CASSSGRANYGYTF. The chain links TRBV7-8 to TRBJ1-2, with D possibly TRBD1 on 5 matching bases. The ends were cut back, 4 bases at V and 2 bases at J, with 11 bases in the middle. The CDR3 contains 14 residues. Germline V CDR1 and CDR2: SGHVS, FQNEAQ.

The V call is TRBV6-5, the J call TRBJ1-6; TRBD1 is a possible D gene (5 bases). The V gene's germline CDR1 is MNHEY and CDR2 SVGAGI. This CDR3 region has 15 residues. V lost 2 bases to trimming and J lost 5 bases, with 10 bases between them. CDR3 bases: TGTGCCAGCAGTTACGCGACAGTGAATAATTCACCCCTCCACTTT. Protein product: CASSYATVNNSPLHF.

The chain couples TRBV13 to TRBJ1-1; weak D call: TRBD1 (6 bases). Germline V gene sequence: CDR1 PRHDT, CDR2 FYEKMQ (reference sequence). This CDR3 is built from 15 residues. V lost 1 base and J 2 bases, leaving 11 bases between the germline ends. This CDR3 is CASSLVPTGNTEAFF. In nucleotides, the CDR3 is TGTGCCAGCAGCTTAGTGCCGACAGGCAACACTGAAGCTTTCTTT.

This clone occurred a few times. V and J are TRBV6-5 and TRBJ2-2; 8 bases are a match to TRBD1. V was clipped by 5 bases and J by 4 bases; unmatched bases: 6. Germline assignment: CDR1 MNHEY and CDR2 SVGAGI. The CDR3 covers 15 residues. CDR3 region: CASSPQGARTGELFF. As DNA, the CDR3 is TGTGCCAGCAGTCCTCAGGGGGCGCGCACCGGGGAGCTGTTTTTT.

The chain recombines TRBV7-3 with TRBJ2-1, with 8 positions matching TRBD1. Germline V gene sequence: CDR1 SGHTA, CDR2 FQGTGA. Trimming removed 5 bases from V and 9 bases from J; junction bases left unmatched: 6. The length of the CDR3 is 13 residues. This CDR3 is CASSPTGGGEQFF. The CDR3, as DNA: TGTGCCAGCAGCCCCACAGGGGGTGGTGAGCAGTTCTTC.

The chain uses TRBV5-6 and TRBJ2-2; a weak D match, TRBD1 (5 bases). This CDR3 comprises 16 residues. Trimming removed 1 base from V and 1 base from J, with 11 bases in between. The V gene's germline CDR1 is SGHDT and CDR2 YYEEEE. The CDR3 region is CASSLRYQGNTGELFF. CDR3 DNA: TGTGCCAGCAGCTTGAGGTACCAGGGGAACACCGGGGAGCTGTTTTTT.

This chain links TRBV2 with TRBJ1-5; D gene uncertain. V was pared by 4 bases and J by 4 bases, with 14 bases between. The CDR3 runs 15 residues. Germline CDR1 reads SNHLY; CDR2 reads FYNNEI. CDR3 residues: CASSALPRINQPQHF. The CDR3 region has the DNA TGTGCCAGCAGTGCACTACCTCGCATTAATCAGCCCCAGCATTTT.

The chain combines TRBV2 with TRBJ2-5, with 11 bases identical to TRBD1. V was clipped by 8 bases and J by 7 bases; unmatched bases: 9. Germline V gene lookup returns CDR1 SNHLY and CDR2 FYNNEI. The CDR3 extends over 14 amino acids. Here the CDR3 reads CASGGTGGRGTQYF. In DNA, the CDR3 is TGTGCCAGCGGAGGGACAGGGGGGCGCGGGACCCAGTACTTC.

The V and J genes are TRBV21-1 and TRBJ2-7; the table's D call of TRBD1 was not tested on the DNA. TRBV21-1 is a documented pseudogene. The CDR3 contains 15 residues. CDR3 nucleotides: TGTGCCAGCAGCTTTTGTTGGGACAGGGGTGGCGAGCAGTACTTC. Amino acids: CASSFCWDRGGEQYF.

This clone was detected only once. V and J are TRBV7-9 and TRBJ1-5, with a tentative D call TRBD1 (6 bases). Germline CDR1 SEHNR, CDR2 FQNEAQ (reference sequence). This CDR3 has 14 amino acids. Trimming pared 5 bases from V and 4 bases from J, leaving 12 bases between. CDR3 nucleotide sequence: TGTGCCAGCAGCAATGGACAGATAAATCAGCCCCAGCATTTT. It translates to CASSNGQINQPQHF.

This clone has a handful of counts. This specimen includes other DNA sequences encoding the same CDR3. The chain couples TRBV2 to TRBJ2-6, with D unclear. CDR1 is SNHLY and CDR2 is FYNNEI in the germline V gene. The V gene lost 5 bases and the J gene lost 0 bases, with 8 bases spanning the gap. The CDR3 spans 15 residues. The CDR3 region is CASSPQNSGANVLTF. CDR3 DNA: TGTGCCAGCAGTCCACAGAACTCTGGGGCCAACGTCCTGACTTTC.

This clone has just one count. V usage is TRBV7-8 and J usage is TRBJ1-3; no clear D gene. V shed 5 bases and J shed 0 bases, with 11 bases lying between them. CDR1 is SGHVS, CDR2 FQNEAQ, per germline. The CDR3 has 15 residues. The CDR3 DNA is TGTGCCAGCAGCCTACAGATATTCTCTGGAAACACCATATATTTT. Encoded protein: CASSLQIFSGNTIYF. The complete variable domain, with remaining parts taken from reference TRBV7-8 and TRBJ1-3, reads GAGVSQSPRYKVAKRGQDVALRCDPISGHVSLFWYQQALGQGPEFLTYFQNEAQLDKSGLPSDRFFAERPEGSVSTLKIQRTQQEDSAVYLCASSLQIFSGNTIYFGEGSWLTVV.

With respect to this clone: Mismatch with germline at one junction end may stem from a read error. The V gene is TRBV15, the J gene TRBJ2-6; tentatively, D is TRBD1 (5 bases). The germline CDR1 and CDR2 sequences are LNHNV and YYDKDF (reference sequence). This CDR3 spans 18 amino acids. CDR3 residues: CVTSSDRTTVSGANVLTF. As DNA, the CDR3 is TGTGTCACCAGCAGCGATAGGACGACAGTTTCTGGGGCCAACGTCCTGACTTTC. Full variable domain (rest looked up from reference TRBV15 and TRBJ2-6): DAMVIQNPRYQVTQFGKPVTLSCSQTLNHNVMYWYQQKSSQAPKLLFHYYDKDFNNEADTPDNFQSRRPNTSFCFLDIRSPGLGDTAMYLCVTSSDRTTVSGANVLTFGAGSRLTVL.

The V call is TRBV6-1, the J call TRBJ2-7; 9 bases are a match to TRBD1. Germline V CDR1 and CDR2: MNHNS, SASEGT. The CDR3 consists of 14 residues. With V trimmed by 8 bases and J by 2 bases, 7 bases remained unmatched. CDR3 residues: CASHQGTGPYEQYF. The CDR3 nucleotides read TGTGCCAGCCACCAGGGGACAGGGCCCTACGAGCAGTACTTC.

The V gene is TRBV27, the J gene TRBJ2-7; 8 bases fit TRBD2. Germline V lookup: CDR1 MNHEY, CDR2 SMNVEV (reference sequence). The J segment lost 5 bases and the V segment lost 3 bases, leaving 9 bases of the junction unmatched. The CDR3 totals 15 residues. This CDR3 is CASSFMVAGLNEQYF. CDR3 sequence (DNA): TGTGCCAGCAGTTTTATGGTAGCGGGGCTGAACGAGCAGTACTTC.

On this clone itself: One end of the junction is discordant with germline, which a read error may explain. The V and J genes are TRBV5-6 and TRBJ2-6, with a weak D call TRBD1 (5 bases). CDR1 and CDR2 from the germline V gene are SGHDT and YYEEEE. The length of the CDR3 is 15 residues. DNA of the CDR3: TGTGCCAGCAGCCCGAGACGGGCTGGGGCCAACGGCCTGACTTTC. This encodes CASSPRRAGANGLTF.

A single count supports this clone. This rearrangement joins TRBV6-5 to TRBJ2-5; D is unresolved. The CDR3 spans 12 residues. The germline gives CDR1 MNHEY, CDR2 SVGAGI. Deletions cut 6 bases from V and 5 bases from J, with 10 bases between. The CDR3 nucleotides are TGTGCCAGCAGGATATCAGCGGAGACCCAGTACTTC. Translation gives CASRISAETQYF.

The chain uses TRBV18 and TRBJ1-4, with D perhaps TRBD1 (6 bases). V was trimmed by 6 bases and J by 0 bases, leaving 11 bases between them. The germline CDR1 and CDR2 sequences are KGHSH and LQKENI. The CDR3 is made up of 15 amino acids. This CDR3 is CASSEQGATNEKLFF. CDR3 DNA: TGTGCCAGCTCGGAACAGGGTGCAACTAATGAAAAACTGTTTTTT.

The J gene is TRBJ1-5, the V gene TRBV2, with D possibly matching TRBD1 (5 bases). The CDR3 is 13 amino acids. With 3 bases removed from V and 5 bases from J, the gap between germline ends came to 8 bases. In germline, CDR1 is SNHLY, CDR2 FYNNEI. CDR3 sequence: CASSEEGDQPQHF. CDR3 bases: TGTGCCAGCAGTGAGGAAGGGGATCAGCCCCAGCATTTT.

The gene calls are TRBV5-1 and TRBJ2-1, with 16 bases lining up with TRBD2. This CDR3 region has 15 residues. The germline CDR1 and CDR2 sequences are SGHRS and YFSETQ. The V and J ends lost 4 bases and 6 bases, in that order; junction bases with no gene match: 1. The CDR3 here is CASSGTSGGVNEQFF. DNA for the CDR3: TGCGCCAGCAGCGGGACTAGCGGGGGGGTCAATGAGCAGTTCTTC.

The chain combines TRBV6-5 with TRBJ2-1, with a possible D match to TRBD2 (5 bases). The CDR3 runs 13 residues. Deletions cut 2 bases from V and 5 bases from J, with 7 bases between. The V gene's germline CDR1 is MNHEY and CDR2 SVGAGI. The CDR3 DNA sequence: TGTGCCAGCAGTTACCTCGGGGACAATGAGCAGTTCTTC. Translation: CASSYLGDNEQFF.

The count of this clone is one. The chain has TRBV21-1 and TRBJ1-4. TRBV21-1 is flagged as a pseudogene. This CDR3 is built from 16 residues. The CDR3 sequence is CASSNRAKRGSEKLFF. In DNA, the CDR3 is TGTGCCAGCAGCAATCGGGCCAAACGGGGGAGTGAAAAACTGTTTTTT.

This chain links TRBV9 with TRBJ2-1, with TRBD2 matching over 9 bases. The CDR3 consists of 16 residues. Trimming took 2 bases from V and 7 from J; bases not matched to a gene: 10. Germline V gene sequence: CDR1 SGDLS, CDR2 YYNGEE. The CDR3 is CASSVGSGGRGNEQFF. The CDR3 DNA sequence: TGTGCCAGCAGCGTCGGTAGCGGGGGTCGTGGAAATGAGCAGTTCTTC.